The rows below give T cell receptor beta chains drawn from one sample of a study of blood T cell repertoires in COVID-19. Assay used: immunoSEQ multiplex PCR; TCRdb lists only in-frame clones, some missing. The sample includes under 300,000 clones, roughly 85% of them seen just once. Specimen: peripheral blood. The receptors here all came from a human donor in a cohort sampled during active COVID-19. Each CDR3 is given with its conserved first and last residue. Each record gives: V gene, D gene, clone size, J gene, CDR3 protein, CDR3 DNA. The D gene is left open where the match is weak. Clone size is stated in some rows and not others, as once, few, many or a class when expanded.

TRBV10-3	-	-	TRBJ1-2	CAISPDSNYGYTF	TGTGCCATCAGCCCCGACAGCAACTATGGCTACACCTTC
TRBV3-1/TRBV3-2	TRBD2	-	TRBJ2-5	CASTPSGSRGETQYF	TGTGCCAGCACGCCTAGCGGGAGCAGGGGAGAGACCCAGTACTTC
TRBV4-3	-	many	TRBJ2-7	CASSQVADYSYEQYF	TGCGCCAGCAGCCAAGTGGCGGACTACTCCTACGAGCAGTACTTC
TRBV11-2	TRBD2	-	TRBJ2-7	CASSPLSGRAAYEQYF	TGTGCCAGCAGCCCTCTTAGCGGGAGGGCCGCCTACGAGCAGTACTTC
TRBV27	-	-	TRBJ2-1	CASSFFREMDEQFF	TGTGCCAGCAGTTTTTTCCGGGAGATGGATGAGCAGTTCTTC
TRBV28	-	-	TRBJ1-2	CASSIASYGYTF	TGTGCCAGCAGTATCGCCAGCTATGGCTACACCTTC
TRBV18	-	-	TRBJ1-2	CASSPTRDGGYTF	TGTGCCAGCTCACCGACCAGAGACGGGGGCTACACCTTC
TRBV6-2/TRBV6-3	TRBD2	-	TRBJ2-5	CASSLTLGGTIGETQYF	TGTGCCAGCAGCCTCACTTTGGGGGGGACTATCGGGGAGACCCAGTACTTC
TRBV28	TRBD2	-	TRBJ2-5	CASSSTIAGKETQYF	TGTGCCAGCAGTTCCACGATAGCGGGAAAAGAGACCCAGTACTTC
TRBV29-1	-	-	TRBJ1-2	CSVGQLGYTF	TGCAGCGTTGGACAGCTTGGCTACACCTTC
TRBV5-8	-	-	TRBJ1-5	CASSLTVLSYSNQPQHF	TGTGCCAGCAGCTTAACAGTATTAAGTTATAGCAATCAGCCCCAGCATTTT
TRBV2	TRBD2	-	TRBJ2-5	CASGGLVGETQYF	TGTGCCAGCGGAGGACTAGTGGGGGAGACCCAGTACTTC
TRBV10-2	TRBD1	few	TRBJ2-7	CASSEYRGSYEQYF	TGCGCCAGCAGTGAGTACAGGGGTTCCTACGAGCAGTACTTC
TRBV13	-	-	TRBJ1-2	CASSLGGAYGYTF	TGTGCCAGCAGCTTAGGTGGGGCTTATGGCTACACCTTC
TRBV18	-	-	TRBJ1-2	CASSPRQGDGYTF	TGTGCCAGCTCACCCCGGCAGGGTGATGGCTACACCTTC
TRBV4-1	-	few	TRBJ1-4	CASSPSGERKLFF	TGCGCCAGCAGCCCCTCAGGGGAGCGTAAACTGTTTTTT
TRBV7-2	TRBD2	once	TRBJ2-4	CASSPRLAVAKNIQYF	TGTGCCAGCAGCCCCCGACTAGCGGTAGCCAAAAACATTCAGTACTTC
TRBV5-1	TRBD1	many	TRBJ2-6	CASSISPGTGTGANVLTF	TGCGCCAGCAGCATCAGTCCCGGGACAGGGACCGGGGCCAACGTCCTGACTTTC
TRBV11-2	-	once	TRBJ2-1	CASSLAGPNARNEQFF	TGTGCCAGCAGCTTAGCAGGGCCCAACGCTAGAAATGAGCAGTTCTTC
TRBV3-1/TRBV3-2	-	-	TRBJ1-2	CASSQLEYGYTF	TGTGCCAGCAGCCAACTCGAGTATGGCTACACCTTC
TRBV12-3/TRBV12-4	-	-	TRBJ2-5	CASSLGSAGTQYF	TGTGCCAGCAGTTTAGGATCAGCAGGGACCCAGTACTTC
TRBV12-3/TRBV12-4	-	-	TRBJ1-2	CASTWAYGYTF	TGTGCCAGCACTTGGGCCTATGGCTACACCTTC
TRBV7-2	-	-	TRBJ2-3	CASSPERVTQYF	TGTGCCAGCAGCCCCGAGCGGGTTACGCAGTATTTT
TRBV6-6	TRBD1	-	TRBJ1-5	CASSYGQGEQPQHF	TGTGCCAGCAGTTACGGACAGGGTGAGCAGCCCCAGCATTTT
TRBV2	TRBD2	once	TRBJ2-7	CASSGLSGTPPYEQYF	TGTGCCAGCAGCGGCCTAAGCGGGACTCCACCCTACGAGCAGTACTTC
TRBV2	TRBD1	-	TRBJ1-4	CASSPGGGELFF	TGTGCCAGCAGCCCAGGGGGTGGGGAACTGTTTTTT
TRBV2	TRBD1	-	TRBJ1-1	CASSEDQGAITEAFF	TGTGCCAGCAGCGAAGATCAGGGGGCGATCACTGAAGCTTTCTTT
TRBV19	-	-	TRBJ1-2	CASSILSFNYGYTF	TGTGCCAGTAGTATCCTATCATTTAACTATGGCTACACCTTC
TRBV5-1	-	-	TRBJ1-4	CASSLRRGTNEKLFF	TGCGCCAGCAGCTTAAGACGGGGTACTAATGAAAAACTGTTTTTT
TRBV5-1	-	-	TRBJ1-4	CASSYSYTTNEKLFF	TGCGCCAGCAGCTACAGCTATACAACTAATGAAAAACTGTTTTTT